This T cell receptor (beta chain) stems from a study of T-cell reconstitution after alpha-beta-depleted transplantation in children. Notes on the study in general: Surviving thymic progenitors and recipient T cells were the source of high TCRbeta diversity at day 60 in some patients. Several hundred expanded graft clones reportedly gave rise to the alpha-beta T cells present about two months after transplant. At one year after transplant, newly produced T cells mostly accounted for T-cell counts and diversity.

V lost 0 bases, J lost 7 bases, and 4 bases stayed unmatched. This CDR3 is 16 amino acids long. The germline V gene encodes CDR1 LGHNA and CDR2 YNFKEQ. In regard to this clonotype: Its cognate antigen is unknown.

The authors prepared the TCRbeta library with unique molecular identifiers. TCRdb analysed the PCR reads with MiXCR anew, one entry per CDR3 protein. This sample has around 700,000 distinct CDR3 sequences, with 13% found just once. The origin of this receptor is a girl aged 2-10 years with congenital amegakaryocytic thrombocytopenia, due to receive a stem cell transplant. The V and J genes are TRBV4-2 and TRBJ2-1, with TRBD2 matching 12 bases. The source was PBMCs, collected before TCRalphabeta/CD19-depleted stem cell transplant. CDR3 nucleotides: TGTGCCAGCAGCCAAGAGAAACTAGCGGGAGGAAATGAGCAGTTCTTC. Encoded protein: CASSQEKLAGGNEQFF.